The 3 T cell receptor beta chains below all came from one sample that was sequenced in a study of blood T cells in healthy people across ages. A sample-barcoded 5' primer and a J-beta primer mix were used in a second PCR of about 7 to 12 cycles. TCRdb recomputed calls from the 5' RACE reads with MiXCR, one row per CDR3 protein. The data hold about 1,500,000 distinct CDR3 sequences, with approximately 42% observed a single time. Sequenced: blood. The receptors here all came from a young woman in good health.

V is TRBV6-5 and J is TRBJ2-7; the D gene is possibly TRBD2 (7 bases). V was trimmed by 2 bases and J by 4 bases, leaving 21 bases between them. CDR1 is MNHEY, CDR2 SVGAGI, per germline. The length of the CDR3 is 17 residues. The CDR3 DNA follows: TGTGCCAGCAGTTACCCAGGGCGGGGGCCAAATGCATACGAGCAGTACTTC. Translating it yields CASSYPGRGPNAYEQYF.

The CDR3 DNA is TGTGCCAGCAGTTTAGGGGGGGATCGCTTATCACCCCTCCACTTT. Residues: CASSLGGDRLSPLHF. The rearrangement links TRBV27 to TRBJ1-6; possible D gene TRBD1, 5 bases. Trimming stripped 2 bases from V and 10 bases from J, with 15 bases between. CDR3 length: 15 amino acids. Germline values: CDR1 MNHEY, CDR2 SMNVEV (reference sequence).

This sequence joins TRBV6-1 and TRBJ2-3; D not resolved. The CDR3 runs 18 residues. CDR1 and CDR2 from the germline V gene are MNHNS and SASEGT. V was shortened by 5 bases and J by 4 bases, with 25 bases between the two germline ends. CDR3 coding DNA: TGTGCCAGCAGTCCTCCCCCGGTGGTCACACTGCAATCAGATACGCAGTATTTT. Its translation: CASSPPPVVTLQSDTQYF.